This TCR beta chain was captured in a study of blood T cell repertoires in COVID-19 (dated by TCRdb to about 2020). With respect to the entire study: Samples covering the acute and convalescent phases of COVID-19 were provided by collaborators in the United States, Italy and Spain. The prospective study material was composed of cDNA or gDNA derived from T cells, B-cell-depleted T cells, or PBMCs. The dataset comprised deeply sampled blood TCRbeta repertoires from subjects exposed to, actively infected with, or recovered from COVID-19. The repertoires were released in a freely available public database intended as a resource for research on the immune response to SARS-CoV-2. Samples came from the ongoing ImmuneRACE study (first 160 participants) plus 1,254 subjects from 6 global collaborators. A de-identified subject ID, COVID-19 status, age in years and sex were almost always included in the sample metadata. Where available, HLA class I and class II types were taken from metadata supplied by the sample provider and were not determined by assay-based typing. Paper-wide results and their limitations: Clinical and demographic metadata were provided uncurated, with the amount varying by source and participant.

On this clone: Its antigen is still unknown. Base qualities are missing; no much larger clone stands one base away.

TCRbeta CDR3 regions were amplified from genomic DNA using the immunoSEQ Assay, a bias-controlled multiplex PCR. As for how the authors treated the data: Within the assay, amplification of reference gene primers was used to estimate how many nucleated cells each sample contained. Sequence reads were collapsed and filtered to measure the absolute abundance of every unique TCRbeta CDR3 rearrangement. For each sample, productive Simpson clonality was calculated as the square root of Simpson's diversity index across productive rearrangements. TCRdb took over this immuneACCESS table, retaining in-frame rearrangements with V and J assigned. Such tables are incomplete; in checked studies, under half of the missing clones stem from an unresolved V gene, and the remainder is unexplained. V, J and clone size derive from that table, while D and trimming were established from the DNA sequence. Present in this sample are 150,000 or so clones, over 80% of which were seen just once. Roughly 5.7% of the sample is in the top ten clones.

After removal of 3 bases from V and 3 bases from J, the junction retains 5 bases not matched to a gene. Looking up the germline V gene (reference sequence) yields CDR1 SGHNT and CDR2 YYREEE. From the cysteine through the phenylalanine, the CDR3 covers 15 amino acids. Only CDR3 DNA remains: 45 bases, in frame from the first base. Participants in the prospective study were aged about 18 to 95 years, lived in 20 to 25 United States geographic areas, and enrolled through a virtual design. Cohort assignment in the prospective study relied on participant-reported clinical history from a screening survey and a study questionnaire. Exposed participants were defined as having been in contact with someone with a PCR-confirmed or clinician-diagnosed COVID-19 case within 2 weeks of study entry. Mobile phlebotomists in the prospective study collected whole blood, serum and a nasopharyngeal or oropharyngeal swab from every participant. Participants in the prospective study had the option to provide additional blood draws and questionnaires over a 2-month period. Before DNA extraction, prospective study blood samples were shipped either frozen or at room temperature.

This TCR was recovered from a woman between 45 and 65 years old who had been exposed to COVID-19. The receptor chain draws on TRBV5-4 and TRBJ2-7, and 11 bases in between align with TRBD1. The sample was PBMCs or T cells enriched from blood (not recorded which). The CDR3 region: CASSYTGTGGYEQYF. The base sequence is TGTGCCAGCAGCTACACCGGGACAGGGGGCTACGAGCAGTACTTC.